The clone carrying this T cell receptor (beta chain) was counted between two and nine times. Authors' methods: It was from reference gene primer amplification that nucleated cell counts were estimated. Sequenced by immunoSEQ multiplex PCR; TCRdb stores in-frame clones only, minus some. V and J calls and clone size are copied from that table; D and trimming were computed from the DNA. Here the sample spans 120,000 or so clones, roughly four fifths being singletons. V was pared by 6 bases and J by 5 bases, with 7 bases of the junction left unmatched. CDR3 length equals 13 residues. The sample comes from a study of blood T cell repertoires in COVID-19.

Sequencing input: peripheral blood. This sequence originates from a woman aged 55-75 years with acute or convalescent COVID-19. This sequence joins TRBV12-3 or TRBV12-4 and TRBJ2-7; 7 positions match TRBD2. The CDR3 loop reads CASSGGEGNEQYF. The CDR3 DNA reads TGTGCCAGCAGCGGTGGGGAGGGTAACGAGCAGTACTTC.